These T cell receptor beta chains were read from a single sample in a study of CD8 T cells in ankylosing spondylitis. Each CDR3 protein gets one entry after TCRdb re-called the 5' RACE reads with MiXCR. The table includes under 950,000 distinct CDR3 sequences, under 20% detected once. Material for sequencing was blood, either unsorted or a sorted T cell fraction (not recorded which). The receptors were gathered from a male donor with ankylosing spondylitis. CDR3s include the opening cysteine and the closing phenylalanine or tryptophan. A D gene is named only where the DNA matches it firmly. For some rows the clone size is stated as once, few or many, or as a class when expanded; others skip it.

D	size	V	J	DNA	CDR3
-	many	TRBV4-1	TRBJ2-5	TGCGCCAGCAGCCAAGGGGACCCTGGGAGGGAGACCCAGTACTTC	CASSQGDPGRETQYF
-	few	TRBV4-2	TRBJ2-3	TGTGCCAGCAGCCAACCCGGCCCCCAGGGGGATACGCAGTATTTT	CASSQPGPQGDTQYF
TRBD2	few	TRBV4-3	TRBJ2-1	TGCGCCAGCAGCCCCGGGCTAGCGGGAGTCGTCTACAATGAGCAGTTCTTC	CASSPGLAGVVYNEQFF
-	-	TRBV6-1	TRBJ1-5	TGTGCCAGCAGTGGGGTTTCGGGTCAGCCCCAGCATTTT	CASSGVSGQPQHF
TRBD1	-	TRBV20-1	TRBJ1-2	TGCAGTGCTAGATCCCAAGACAGGGGTCCCTATGGCTACACCTTC	CSARSQDRGPYGYTF
-	many	TRBV7-9	TRBJ1-1	TGTGCCAGCAGCTTAGCCAGGGGAGGGAACACTGAAGCTTTCTTT	CASSLARGGNTEAFF
-	many	TRBV6-6	TRBJ2-7	TGTGCCAGCAGTACCCAAGGTGGCTACGAGCAGTACTTC	CASSTQGGYEQYF
TRBD2	-	TRBV27	TRBJ2-1	TGTGCCAGCAGTCCCCTTATAGCGGGAGAGGATGAGCAGTTCTTC	CASSPLIAGEDEQFF
-	-	TRBV3-1	TRBJ2-7	TGTGCCAGCAGCCAATTTGAGTACGAGCAGTACTTC	CASSQFEYEQYF
TRBD1	-	TRBV4-3	TRBJ2-7	TGCGCCAGCAGCCAACTGACAGGGGTTGGCAACGAGCAGTACTTC	CASSQLTGVGNEQYF
TRBD1	-	TRBV7-8	TRBJ2-2	TGTGCCAGCAGCTTGTGGGCAGGGGGTAGCGCCGGGGAGCTGTTTTTT	CASSLWAGGSAGELFF
TRBD2	few	TRBV12-3/TRBV12-4	TRBJ2-3	TGTGCCAGCAGTTTAACTAGCGGGATCACAGATACGCAGTATTTT	CASSLTSGITDTQYF
TRBD1	-	TRBV5-1	TRBJ2-1	TGCGCCAGCAGCCCACGGGACAGAACCTACAATGAGCAGTTCTTC	CASSPRDRTYNEQFF
-	few	TRBV7-7	TRBJ2-2	TGTGCCAGCAGCTTATCTCGGACAGTGAACACCGGGGAGCTGTTTTTT	CASSLSRTVNTGELFF
-	-	TRBV10-3	TRBJ2-5	TGTGCCATCAGTCCACTACTAGCAGGGGAGACCCAGTACTTC	CAISPLLAGETQYF
-	once	TRBV5-1	TRBJ2-7	TGCGCCAGCAGCGAACAGGGCTCCCACGAGCAGTACTTC	CASSEQGSHEQYF
-	-	TRBV11-2	TRBJ1-1	TGTGCCAGCAGCCAGAAGGGATCGGAAAACACTGAAGCTTTCTTT	CASSQKGSENTEAFF
TRBD2	few	TRBV27	TRBJ2-1	TGTGCCAGCAAAGGGGCTAGCGGGGGGACGAATGAGCAGTTCTTC	CASKGASGGTNEQFF
-	-	TRBV2	TRBJ2-7	TGTGCCAGTATACCGGGCAATCTAAGGGAAGCCTACGAGCAGTACTTC	CASIPGNLREAYEQYF
TRBD2	-	TRBV20-1	TRBJ2-5	TGCAGTGCTAGAGAAGGCGGGAGGCCAGGAGAGACCCAGTACTTC	CSAREGGRPGETQYF
TRBD2	-	TRBV28	TRBJ2-1	TGTGCCAGCAGAAGGACTAGCGGGAGTGGTAATGAGCAGTTCTTC	CASRRTSGSGNEQFF
TRBD1	many	TRBV5-1	TRBJ1-4	TGCGCCAGCAGCGGCGGACAGGGGGGGAATGAAAAACTGTTTTTT	CASSGGQGGNEKLFF
TRBD2	-	TRBV4-1	TRBJ2-7	TGCGCCAGCAGCCAAGTAGCGGGGGGCCTCCTGTACGAGCAGTACTTC	CASSQVAGGLLYEQYF
-	few	TRBV4-3	TRBJ2-1	TGCGCCAGCAGCCAAGATCTCCCGGCCTTGTACAATGAGCAGTTCTTC	CASSQDLPALYNEQFF
-	many	TRBV6-6	TRBJ1-6	TGTGCCAGCAGGGGGGGAGTCAATTCACCCCTCCACTTT	CASRGGVNSPLHF
-	few	TRBV10-3	TRBJ1-6	TGTGCCGCTGGCGCAGGTCCCTATAATTCACCCCTCCACTTT	CAAGAGPYNSPLHF
-	few	TRBV29-1	TRBJ1-2	TGCAGCGTTGTAACCCCACCCTATGGCTACACCTTC	CSVVTPPYGYTF
-	-	TRBV7-9	TRBJ2-3	TGTGCCAGCAGCTTAGTCCCCGAAAAGGATACGCAGTATTTT	CASSLVPEKDTQYF
TRBD2	many	TRBV3-1	TRBJ2-7	TGTGCCAGCAGCCGGGGGGGCGAGCAGTACTTC	CASSRGGEQYF
-	-	TRBV5-1	TRBJ1-4	TGCGCCAGCAGCTTGGTTCCCGGTAATGAAAAACTGTTTTTT	CASSLVPGNEKLFF
-	-	TRBV5-1	TRBJ2-6	TGCGCCAGCAGCTTGGGACTCGGCGGCTACTCTGGGGCCAACGTCCTGACTTTC	CASSLGLGGYSGANVLTF
TRBD1	few	TRBV24-1	TRBJ1-5	TGTGCCACCAGTGACCGACAGGGGGATCAGCCCCAGCATTTT	CATSDRQGDQPQHF
-	few	TRBV4-3	TRBJ2-2	TGCGCCAGCAGCCAAGGCCGGGAGTGGGGCACCGGGGAGCTGTTTTTT	CASSQGREWGTGELFF
-	few	TRBV5-5	TRBJ2-1	TGTGCCAGCAGCATGGAAGGGCAATCCTACAATGAGCAGTTCTTC	CASSMEGQSYNEQFF
TRBD2	-	TRBV6-5	TRBJ2-2	TGTGCCAGCAGTTACCACCCCGGGGCGGGGGACGGCGGGGAGCTGTTTTTT	CASSYHPGAGDGGELFF
TRBD1	few	TRBV11-2	TRBJ2-7	TGTGCCAGCAGCCTGGGGACAGACCGTTCCTACGAGCAGTACTTC	CASSLGTDRSYEQYF
TRBD1	-	TRBV11-2	TRBJ1-2	TGTGCCAGCAGCTTCAGACAGGGGGACTACTATGGCTACACCTTC	CASSFRQGDYYGYTF
-	few	TRBV29-1	TRBJ2-3	TGCAGCGTTGCAAGGATCACAGATACGCAGTATTTT	CSVARITDTQYF
-	few	TRBV6-1	TRBJ2-7	TGTGCCAGCAGTGAATTTTGGGGGGACAGTTTCTACGAGCAGTACTTC	CASSEFWGDSFYEQYF
TRBD1	-	TRBV27	TRBJ2-7	TGTGCCAGCAGTTATCGGACAGGGGGAGAGCAGTACTTC	CASSYRTGGEQYF
-	-	TRBV5-6	TRBJ1-2	TGTGCCAGCAGCTTGCGAGTTGCTGGCTACACCTTC	CASSLRVAGYTF
-	-	TRBV5-1	TRBJ1-3	TGCGCCAGCAGACAGAGTACTGGAAACACCATATATTTT	CASRQSTGNTIYF
-	few	TRBV12-3/TRBV12-4	TRBJ1-1	TGTGCCAGCAGTTTAAAACACCCAACTGAAGCTTTCTTT	CASSLKHPTEAFF
-	-	TRBV4-2	TRBJ2-1	TGTGCCAGCAGCCAAGAAGCGGTCCCCTACAATGAGCAGTTCTTC	CASSQEAVPYNEQFF
TRBD1	-	TRBV7-3	TRBJ1-6	TGTGCCAGCGGGGGACAGGCTGATTCACCCCTCCACTTT	CASGGQADSPLHF